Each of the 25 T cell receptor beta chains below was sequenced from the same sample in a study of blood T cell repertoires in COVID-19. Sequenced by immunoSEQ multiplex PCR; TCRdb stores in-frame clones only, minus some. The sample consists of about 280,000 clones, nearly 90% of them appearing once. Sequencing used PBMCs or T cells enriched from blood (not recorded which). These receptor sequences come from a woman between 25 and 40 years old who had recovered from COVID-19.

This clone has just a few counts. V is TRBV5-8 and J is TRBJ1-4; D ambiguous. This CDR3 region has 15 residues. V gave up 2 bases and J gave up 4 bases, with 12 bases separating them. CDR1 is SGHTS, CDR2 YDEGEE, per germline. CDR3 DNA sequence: TGTGCCAGCAGCTTCGGACGGACTAATAATGAAAAACTGTTTTTT. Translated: CASSFGRTNNEKLFF.

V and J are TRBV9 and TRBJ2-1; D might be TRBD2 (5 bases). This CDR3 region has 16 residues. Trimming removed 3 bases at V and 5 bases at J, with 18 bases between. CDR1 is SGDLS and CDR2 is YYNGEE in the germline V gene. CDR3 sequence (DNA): TGTGCCAGCAGCGATGGACTCTATCCAAACCACAATGAGCAGTTCTTC. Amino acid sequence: CASSDGLYPNHNEQFF.

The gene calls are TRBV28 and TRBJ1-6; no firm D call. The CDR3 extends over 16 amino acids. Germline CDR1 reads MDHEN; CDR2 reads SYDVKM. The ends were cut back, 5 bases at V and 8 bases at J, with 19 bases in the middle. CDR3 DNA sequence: TGTGCCAGCAGTCCACCTACGGGAGGGAGGCATTCACCCCTCCACTTT. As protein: CASSPPTGGRHSPLHF.

CDR3 sequence reads: CAISGVGGAGELFF. CDR3 nucleotide sequence: TGTGCCATCAGTGGGGTTGGAGGGGCCGGGGAGCTGTTTTTT. The chain uses TRBV10-3 and TRBJ2-2, with D perhaps matching TRBD2 (6 bases). The CDR3 runs 14 residues. Germline V CDR1 and CDR2: ENHRY, SYGVKD. Deletions cut 4 bases from V and 6 bases from J, with 12 bases between.

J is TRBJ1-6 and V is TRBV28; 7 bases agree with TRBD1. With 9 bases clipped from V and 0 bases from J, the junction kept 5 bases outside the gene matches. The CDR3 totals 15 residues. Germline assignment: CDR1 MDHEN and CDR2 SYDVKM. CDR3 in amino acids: CARPTGSSYNSPLHF. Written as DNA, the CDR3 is TGTGCCAGACCGACAGGGAGCTCCTATAATTCACCCCTCCACTTT.

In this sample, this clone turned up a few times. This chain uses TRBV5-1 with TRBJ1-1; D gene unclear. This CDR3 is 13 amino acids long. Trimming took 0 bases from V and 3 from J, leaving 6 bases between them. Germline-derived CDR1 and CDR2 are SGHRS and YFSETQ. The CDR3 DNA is TGCGCCAGCAGCTTGGCCGGGGACACTGAAGCTTTCTTT. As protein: CASSLAGDTEAFF.

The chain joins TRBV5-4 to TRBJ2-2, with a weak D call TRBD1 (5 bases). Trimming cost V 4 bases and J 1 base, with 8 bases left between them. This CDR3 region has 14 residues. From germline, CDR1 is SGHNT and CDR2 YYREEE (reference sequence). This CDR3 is CASSGTGNTGELFF. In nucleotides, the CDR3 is TGTGCCAGCAGCGGTACAGGGAACACCGGGGAGCTGTTTTTT.

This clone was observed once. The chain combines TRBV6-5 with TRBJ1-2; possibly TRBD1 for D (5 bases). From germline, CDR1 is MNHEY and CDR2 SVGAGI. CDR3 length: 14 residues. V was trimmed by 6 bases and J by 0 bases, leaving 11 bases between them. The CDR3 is CASRLGGSNYGYTF. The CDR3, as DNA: TGTGCCAGCAGGTTGGGGGGATCTAACTATGGCTACACCTTC.

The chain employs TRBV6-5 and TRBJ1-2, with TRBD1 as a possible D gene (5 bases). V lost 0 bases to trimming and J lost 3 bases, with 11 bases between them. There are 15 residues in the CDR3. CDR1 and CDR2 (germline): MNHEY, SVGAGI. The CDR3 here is CASSYSGGGYYGYTF. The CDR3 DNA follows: TGTGCCAGCAGTTACTCTGGGGGGGGGTACTATGGCTACACCTTC.

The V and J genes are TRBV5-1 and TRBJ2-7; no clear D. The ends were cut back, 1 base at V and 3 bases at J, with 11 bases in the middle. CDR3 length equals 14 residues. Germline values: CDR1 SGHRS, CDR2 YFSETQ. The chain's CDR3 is CASSLSWSGYEQYF. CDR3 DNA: TGCGCCAGCAGCTTGTCGTGGTCGGGCTACGAGCAGTACTTC. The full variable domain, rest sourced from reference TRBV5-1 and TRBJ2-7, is KAGVTQTPRYLIKTRGQQVTLSCSPISGHRSVSWYQQTPGQGLQFLFEYFSETQRNKGNFPGRFSGRQFSNSRSEMNVSTLELGDSALYLCASSLSWSGYEQYFGPGTRLTVT.

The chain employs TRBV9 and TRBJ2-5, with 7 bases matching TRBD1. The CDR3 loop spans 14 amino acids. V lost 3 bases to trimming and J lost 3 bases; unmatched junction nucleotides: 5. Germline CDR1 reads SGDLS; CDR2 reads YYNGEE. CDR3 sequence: CASSENTGEETQYF. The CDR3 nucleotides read TGTGCCAGCAGCGAGAACACAGGGGAAGAGACCCAGTACTTC.

The CDR3 region is CASSTEFYGYTF. The CDR3 nucleotides are TGTGCCAGTAGTACAGAGTTCTATGGCTACACCTTC. V and J are TRBV9 and TRBJ1-2; unclear D gene. The V gene's germline CDR1 is SGDLS and CDR2 YYNGEE. V gave up 8 bases and J gave up 4 bases, with 12 bases separating them. This CDR3 has 12 residues.

The CDR3 protein is CASSPREDGYTF. DNA of the CDR3: TGTGCCAGCAGCCCTAGAGAAGATGGCTACACCTTC. This chain links TRBV14 with TRBJ1-2; D gene uncertain. V was cut by 4 bases and J by 6 bases, with 9 bases left in between. The CDR3 contains 12 residues. Germline V lookup: CDR1 SGHDN, CDR2 FVKESK.

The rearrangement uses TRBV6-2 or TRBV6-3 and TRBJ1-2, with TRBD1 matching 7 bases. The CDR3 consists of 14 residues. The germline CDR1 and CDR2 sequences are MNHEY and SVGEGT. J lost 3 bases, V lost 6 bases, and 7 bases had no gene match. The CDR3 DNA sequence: TGTGCCAGCAGCCTAACAGGGGTCTACTATGGCTACACCTTC. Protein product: CASSLTGVYYGYTF.

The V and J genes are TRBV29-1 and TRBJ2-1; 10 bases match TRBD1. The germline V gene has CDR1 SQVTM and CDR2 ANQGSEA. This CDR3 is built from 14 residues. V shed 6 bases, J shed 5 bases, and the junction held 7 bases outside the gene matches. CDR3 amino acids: CSVLRQGANNEQFF. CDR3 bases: TGCAGCGTCCTCCGACAGGGGGCAAACAATGAGCAGTTCTTC.

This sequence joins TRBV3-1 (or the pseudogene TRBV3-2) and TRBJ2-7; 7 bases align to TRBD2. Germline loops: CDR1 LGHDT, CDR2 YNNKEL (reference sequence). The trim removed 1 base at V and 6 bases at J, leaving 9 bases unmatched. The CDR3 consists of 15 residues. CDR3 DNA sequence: TGTGCCAGCAGCCAAGCCCTGCTAGCGGCGTTCGAGCAGTACTTC. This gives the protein CASSQALLAAFEQYF.

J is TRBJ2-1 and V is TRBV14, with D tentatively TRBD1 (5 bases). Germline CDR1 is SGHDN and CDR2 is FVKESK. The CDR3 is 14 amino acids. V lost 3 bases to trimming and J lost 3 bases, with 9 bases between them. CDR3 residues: CASSHRGNYNEQFF. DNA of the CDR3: TGTGCCAGCAGCCATAGGGGTAACTACAATGAGCAGTTCTTC.

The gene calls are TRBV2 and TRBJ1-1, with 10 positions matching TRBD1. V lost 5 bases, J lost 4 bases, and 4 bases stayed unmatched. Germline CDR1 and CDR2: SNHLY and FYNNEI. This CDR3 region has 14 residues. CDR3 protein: CASSPTGGGTEAFF. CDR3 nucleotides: TGTGCCAGCAGTCCGACAGGGGGCGGCACTGAAGCTTTCTTT.

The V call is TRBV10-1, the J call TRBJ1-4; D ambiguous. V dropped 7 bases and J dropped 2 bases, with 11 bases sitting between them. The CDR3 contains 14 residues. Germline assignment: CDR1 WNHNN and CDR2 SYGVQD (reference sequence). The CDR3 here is CASNERPTNEKLFF. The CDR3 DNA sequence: TGCGCCAGCAACGAGCGCCCGACTAATGAAAAACTGTTTTTT.

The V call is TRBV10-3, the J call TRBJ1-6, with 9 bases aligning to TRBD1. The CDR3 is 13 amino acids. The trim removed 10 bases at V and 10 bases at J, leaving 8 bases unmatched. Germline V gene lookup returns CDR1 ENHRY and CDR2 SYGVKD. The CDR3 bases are TGTGCCAGTGTTAGGGACAGGGACTCACCCCTCCACTTT. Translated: CASVRDRDSPLHF.

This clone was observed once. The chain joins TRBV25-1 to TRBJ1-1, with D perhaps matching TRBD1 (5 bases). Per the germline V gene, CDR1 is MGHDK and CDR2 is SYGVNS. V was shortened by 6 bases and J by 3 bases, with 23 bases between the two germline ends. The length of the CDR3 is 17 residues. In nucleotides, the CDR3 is TGTGCCAGCAGCCCGGGACTTGGGTTCGGGCTAGACACTGAAGCTTTCTTT. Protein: CASSPGLGFGLDTEAFF.

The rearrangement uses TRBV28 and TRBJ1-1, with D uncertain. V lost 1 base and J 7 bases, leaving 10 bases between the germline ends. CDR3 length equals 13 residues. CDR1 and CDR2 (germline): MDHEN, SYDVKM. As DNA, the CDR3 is TGTGCCAGCAGTTTATCACGCGGCGGTGAAGCTTTCTTT. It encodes CASSLSRGGEAFF. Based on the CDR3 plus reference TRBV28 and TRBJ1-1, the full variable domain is DVKVTQSSRYLVKRTGEKVFLECVQDMDHENMFWYRQDPGLGLRLIYFSYDVKMKEKGDIPEGYSVSREKKERFSLILESASTNQTSMYLCASSLSRGGEAFFGQGTRLTVV.

CDR3 residues: CASSSPLDSSYNEQFF. The CDR3 DNA sequence: TGTGCCAGCAGCTCCCCCTTGGACAGCTCCTACAATGAGCAGTTCTTC. The chain links TRBV9 to TRBJ2-1; maybe TRBD1 (6 bases). The germline V gene has CDR1 SGDLS and CDR2 YYNGEE. This CDR3 has 16 amino acids. Trimming removed 4 bases from V and 0 bases from J, with 14 bases in between.

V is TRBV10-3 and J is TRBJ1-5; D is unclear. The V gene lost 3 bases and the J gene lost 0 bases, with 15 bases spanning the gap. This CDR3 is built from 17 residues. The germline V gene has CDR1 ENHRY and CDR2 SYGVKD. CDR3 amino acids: CAISEGNSPFSNQPQHF. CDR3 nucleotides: TGTGCCATCAGTGAAGGTAACAGCCCCTTTAGCAATCAGCCCCAGCATTTT.

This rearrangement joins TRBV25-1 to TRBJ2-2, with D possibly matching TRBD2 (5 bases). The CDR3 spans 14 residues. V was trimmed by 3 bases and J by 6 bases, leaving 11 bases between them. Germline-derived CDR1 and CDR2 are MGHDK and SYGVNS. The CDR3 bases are TGTGCCAGCAGTGATATGCGGGTCGCCGGGGAGCTGTTTTTT. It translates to CASSDMRVAGELFF.